This T cell receptor beta chain derives from a study of control samples from healthy donors and cancer patients. Trimming took off 10 bases at V and 7 bases at J, with 16 bases between the two ends. Germline assignment: CDR1 SEHNR and CDR2 FQNEAQ (reference sequence). This CDR3 contains 13 residues. TCRdb keeps only in-frame clones here, not all; method: immunoSEQ multiplex PCR. The sample has tens of thousands of clones; 93% are singletons. The receptor was isolated from a woman aged 40 to 50 with lung cancer. V and J are TRBV7-9 and TRBJ2-2; no definite D call. Sample: PBMCs. DNA of the CDR3: TGTGCCATCATAACCACCCTTAACGGGGAGCTGTTTTTT. This sequence encodes CAIITTLNGELFF.